Detailed here is one T cell receptor beta chain. What it binds is not known. This CDR3 comprises 13 residues. In germline, CDR1 is ENHRY, CDR2 SYGVKD. Trimming removed 8 bases at V and 5 bases at J, with 10 bases between. TCRdb processed the reads anew with MiXCR; each CDR3 protein has one entry. The table records about 310,000 distinct CDR3 sequences, more than 20% of them present only once. The data were obtained in a study of T cell repertoires in cytomegalovirus infection. Specimen: cultured PBMCs, collected from culture after CMV antigen stimulation. The source of this sequence is a human donor in good health (CMV status not recorded). Some clones in this sample may be carry-over from other donors' samples. The chain recombines TRBV10-3 with TRBJ1-6, with D possibly TRBD1 on 5 matching bases. The CDR3 DNA reads TGTGCCATCGGGGGAGAAAATAATTCACCCCTCCACTTT. Amino acids: CAIGGENNSPLHF.